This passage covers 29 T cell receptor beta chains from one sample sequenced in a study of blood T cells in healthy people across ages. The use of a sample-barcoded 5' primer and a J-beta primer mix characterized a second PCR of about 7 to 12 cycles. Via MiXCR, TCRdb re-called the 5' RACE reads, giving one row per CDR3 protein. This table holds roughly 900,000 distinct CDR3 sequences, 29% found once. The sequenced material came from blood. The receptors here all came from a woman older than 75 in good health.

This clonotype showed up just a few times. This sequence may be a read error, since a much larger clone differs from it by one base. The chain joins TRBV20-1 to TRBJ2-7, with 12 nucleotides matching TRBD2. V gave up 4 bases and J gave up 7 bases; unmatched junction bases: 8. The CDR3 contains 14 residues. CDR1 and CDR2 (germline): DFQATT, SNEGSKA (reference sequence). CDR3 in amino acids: CSATPSGGDNEQYF. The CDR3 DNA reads TGCAGTGCTACACCTAGCGGGGGGGACAATGAGCAGTACTTC.

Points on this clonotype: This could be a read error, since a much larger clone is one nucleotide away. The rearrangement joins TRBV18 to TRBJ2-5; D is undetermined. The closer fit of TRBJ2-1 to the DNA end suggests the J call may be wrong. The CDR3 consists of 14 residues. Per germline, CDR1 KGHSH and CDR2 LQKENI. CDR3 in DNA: TGTGCCAGCTCACCAACGTTCTCTCAAGAGACCCAGTTCTTC. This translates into CASSPTFSQETQFF.

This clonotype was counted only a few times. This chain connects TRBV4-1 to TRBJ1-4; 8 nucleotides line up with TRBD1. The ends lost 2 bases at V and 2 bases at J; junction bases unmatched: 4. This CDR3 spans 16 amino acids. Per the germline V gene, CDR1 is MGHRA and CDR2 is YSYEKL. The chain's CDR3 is CASSQSRTGTNEKLFF. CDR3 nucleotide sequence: TGCGCCAGCAGCCAATCCCGGACAGGGACTAATGAAAAACTGTTTTTT.

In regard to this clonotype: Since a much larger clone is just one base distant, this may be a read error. The CDR3 here is CASTKSFGGYTF. DNA for the CDR3: TGTGCCAGCACCAAGTCTTTCGGAGGCTACACCTTC. This chain joins TRBV6-2 or TRBV6-3 and TRBJ1-2; D not certain. CDR1 and CDR2 from the germline V gene are MNHEY and SVGEGT. The germline V and J ends were trimmed by 7 bases and 8 bases, with 14 bases remaining between them. This CDR3 region has 12 residues.

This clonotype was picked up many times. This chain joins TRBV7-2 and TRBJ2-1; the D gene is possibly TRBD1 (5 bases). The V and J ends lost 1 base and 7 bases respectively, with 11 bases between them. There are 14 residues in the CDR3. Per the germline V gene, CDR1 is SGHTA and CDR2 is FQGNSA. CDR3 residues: CASSLVAGNNEQFF. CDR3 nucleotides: TGTGCCAGCAGCTTAGTTGCAGGGAATAATGAGCAGTTCTTC.

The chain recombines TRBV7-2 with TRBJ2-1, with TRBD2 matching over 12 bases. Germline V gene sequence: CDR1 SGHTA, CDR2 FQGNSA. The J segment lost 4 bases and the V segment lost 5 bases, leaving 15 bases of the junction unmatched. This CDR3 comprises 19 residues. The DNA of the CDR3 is TGTGCCAGCAGCGACCGTCCGACTAGCGGGAGTTGGGGATACAATGAGCAGTTCTTC. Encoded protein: CASSDRPTSGSWGYNEQFF.

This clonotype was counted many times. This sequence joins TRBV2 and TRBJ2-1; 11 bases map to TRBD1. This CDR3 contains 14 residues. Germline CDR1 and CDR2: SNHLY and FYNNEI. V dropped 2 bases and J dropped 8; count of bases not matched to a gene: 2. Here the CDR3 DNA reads TGTGCCAGCAGTGAAACGGGACAGGGGGATGAGCAGTTCTTC. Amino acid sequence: CASSETGQGDEQFF.

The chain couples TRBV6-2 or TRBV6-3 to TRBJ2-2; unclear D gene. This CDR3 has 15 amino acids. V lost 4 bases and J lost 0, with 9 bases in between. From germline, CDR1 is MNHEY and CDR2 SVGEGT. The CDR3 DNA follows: TGTGCCAGCAGTTGGGGATCGCCGAACACCGGGGAGCTGTTTTTT. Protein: CASSWGSPNTGELFF.

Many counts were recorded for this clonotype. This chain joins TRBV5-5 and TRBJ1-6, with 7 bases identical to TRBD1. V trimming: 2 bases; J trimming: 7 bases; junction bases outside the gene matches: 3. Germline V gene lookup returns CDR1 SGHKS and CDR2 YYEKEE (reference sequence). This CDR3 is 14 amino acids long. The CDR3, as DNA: TGTGCCAGCAGCTTAACAGGGGAGAATTCACCCCTCCACTTT. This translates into CASSLTGENSPLHF.

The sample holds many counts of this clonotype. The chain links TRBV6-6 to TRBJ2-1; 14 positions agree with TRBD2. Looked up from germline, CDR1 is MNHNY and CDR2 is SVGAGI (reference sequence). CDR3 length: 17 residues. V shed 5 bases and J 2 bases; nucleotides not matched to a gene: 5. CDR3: CASSNQGLAGAYNEQFF. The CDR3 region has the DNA TGTGCCAGCAGTAACCAGGGACTAGCGGGGGCCTACAATGAGCAGTTCTTC.

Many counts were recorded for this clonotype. The CDR3 region has the DNA TGTGCCAGCAGCATATACTACGAGCAGTACTTC. It is translated as CASSIYYEQYF. This chain joins TRBV6-2 or TRBV6-3 and TRBJ2-7; unclear D gene. Looked up from germline, CDR1 is MNHEY and CDR2 is SVGEGT. The CDR3 totals 11 residues. Trimming removed 6 bases from V and 3 bases from J, with 6 bases in between.

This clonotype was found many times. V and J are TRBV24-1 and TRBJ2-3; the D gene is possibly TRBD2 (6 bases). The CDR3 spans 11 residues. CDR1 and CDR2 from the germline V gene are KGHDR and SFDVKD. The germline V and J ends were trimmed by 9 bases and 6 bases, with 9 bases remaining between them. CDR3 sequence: CATEGLDTQYF. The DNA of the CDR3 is TGTGCCACCGAGGGACTTGATACGCAGTATTTT.

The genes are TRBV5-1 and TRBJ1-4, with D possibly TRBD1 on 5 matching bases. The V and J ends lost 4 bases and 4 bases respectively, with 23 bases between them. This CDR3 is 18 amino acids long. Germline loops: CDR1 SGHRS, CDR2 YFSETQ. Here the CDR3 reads CASSAKSFPTTDNEKLFF. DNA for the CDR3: TGCGCCAGCAGCGCGAAGTCCTTCCCCACGACAGATAATGAAAAACTGTTTTTT.

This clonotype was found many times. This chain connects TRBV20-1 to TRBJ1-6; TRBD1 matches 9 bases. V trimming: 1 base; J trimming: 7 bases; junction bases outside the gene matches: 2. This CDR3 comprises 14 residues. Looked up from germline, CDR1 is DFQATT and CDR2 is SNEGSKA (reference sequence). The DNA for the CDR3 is TGCAGTGCTAGAGGGACAGGGGAAAATTCACCCCTCCACTTT. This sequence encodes CSARGTGENSPLHF.

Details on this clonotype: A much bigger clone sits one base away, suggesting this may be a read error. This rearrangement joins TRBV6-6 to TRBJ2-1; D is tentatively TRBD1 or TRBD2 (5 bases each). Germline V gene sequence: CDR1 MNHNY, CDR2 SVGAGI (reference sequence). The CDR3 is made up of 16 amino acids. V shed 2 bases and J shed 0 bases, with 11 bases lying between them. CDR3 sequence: CASSYPPRGSYNEQFF. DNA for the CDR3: TGTGCCAGCAGTTACCCTCCGAGGGGCTCCTACAATGAGCAGTTCTTC.

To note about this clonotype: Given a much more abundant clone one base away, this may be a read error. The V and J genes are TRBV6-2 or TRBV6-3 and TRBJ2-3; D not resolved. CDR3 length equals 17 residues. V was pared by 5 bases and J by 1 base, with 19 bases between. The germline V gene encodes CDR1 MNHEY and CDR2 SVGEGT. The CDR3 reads CASSPPDGLPRTDTQYF. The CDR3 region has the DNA TGTGCCAGCAGTCCCCCGGACGGCCTCCCCCGCACAGATACGCAGTATTTT.

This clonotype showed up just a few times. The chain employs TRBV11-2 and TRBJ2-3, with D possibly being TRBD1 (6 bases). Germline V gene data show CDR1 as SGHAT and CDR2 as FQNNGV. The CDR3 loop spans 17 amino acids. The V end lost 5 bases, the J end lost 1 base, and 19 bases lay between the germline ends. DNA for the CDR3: TGTGCCAGCAGCATTCTTATATCCAGGGGCGGCACAGATACGCAGTATTTT. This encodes CASSILISRGGTDTQYF.

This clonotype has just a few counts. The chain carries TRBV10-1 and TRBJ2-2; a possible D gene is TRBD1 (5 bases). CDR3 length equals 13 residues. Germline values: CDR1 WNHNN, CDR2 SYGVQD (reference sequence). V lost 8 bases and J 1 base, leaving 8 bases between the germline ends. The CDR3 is CASLDRNTGELFF. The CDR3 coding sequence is TGCGCCAGCCTCGACAGGAACACCGGGGAGCTGTTTTTT.

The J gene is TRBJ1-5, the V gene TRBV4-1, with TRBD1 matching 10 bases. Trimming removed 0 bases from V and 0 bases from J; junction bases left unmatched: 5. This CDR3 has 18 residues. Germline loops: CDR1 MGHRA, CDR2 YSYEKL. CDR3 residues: CASSQEDRGHGSNQPQHF. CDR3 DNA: TGCGCCAGCAGCCAAGAAGACAGGGGGCACGGTAGCAATCAGCCCCAGCATTTT.

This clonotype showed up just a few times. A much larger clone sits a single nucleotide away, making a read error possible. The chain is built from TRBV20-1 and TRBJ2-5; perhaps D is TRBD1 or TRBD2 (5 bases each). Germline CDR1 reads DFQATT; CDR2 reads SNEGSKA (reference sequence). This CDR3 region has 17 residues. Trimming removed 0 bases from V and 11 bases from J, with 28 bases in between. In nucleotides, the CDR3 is TGCAGTGCTAGAGATGGGGACCGTCCTACCTCCTACAATGAGCAGTACTTC. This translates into CSARDGDRPTSYNEQYF.

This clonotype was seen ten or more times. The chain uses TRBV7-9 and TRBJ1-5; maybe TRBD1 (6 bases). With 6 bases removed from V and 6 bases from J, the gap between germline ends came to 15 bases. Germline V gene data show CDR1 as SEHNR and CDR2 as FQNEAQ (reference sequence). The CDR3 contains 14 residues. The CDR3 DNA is TGTGCCAGCAGTGCACAGGGCGGCTCTCAGCCCCAGCATTTT. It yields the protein CASSAQGGSQPQHF.

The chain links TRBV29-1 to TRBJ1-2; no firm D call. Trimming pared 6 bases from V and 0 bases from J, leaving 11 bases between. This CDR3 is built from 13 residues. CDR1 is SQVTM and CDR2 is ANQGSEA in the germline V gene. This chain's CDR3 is CSVLDGTNYGYTF. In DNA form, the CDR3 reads TGCAGCGTATTAGACGGAACTAACTATGGCTACACCTTC.

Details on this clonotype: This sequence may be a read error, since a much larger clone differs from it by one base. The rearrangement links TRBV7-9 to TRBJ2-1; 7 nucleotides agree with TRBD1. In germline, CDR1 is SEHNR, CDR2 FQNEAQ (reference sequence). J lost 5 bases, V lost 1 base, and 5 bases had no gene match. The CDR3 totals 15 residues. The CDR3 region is CASSLGDSDNNEQFF. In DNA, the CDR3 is TGTGCCAGCAGCTTAGGGGACAGTGACAACAATGAGCAGTTCTTC. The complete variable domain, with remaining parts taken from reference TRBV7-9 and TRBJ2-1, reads DTGVSQNPRHKITKRGQNVTFRCDPISEHNRLYWYRQTLGQGPEFLTYFQNEAQLEKSRLLSDRFSAERPKGSFSTLEIQRTEQGDSAMYLCASSLGDSDNNEQFFGPGTRLTVL.

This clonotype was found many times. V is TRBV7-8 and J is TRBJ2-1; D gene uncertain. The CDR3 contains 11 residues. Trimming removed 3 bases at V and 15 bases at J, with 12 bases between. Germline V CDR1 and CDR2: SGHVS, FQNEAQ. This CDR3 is CASSFASRPFF. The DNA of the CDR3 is TGTGCCAGCAGCTTCGCGAGCAGACCGTTCTTC. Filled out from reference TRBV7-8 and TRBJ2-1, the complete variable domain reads GAGVSQSPRYKVAKRGQDVALRCDPISGHVSLFWYQQALGQGPEFLTYFQNEAQLDKSGLPSDRFFAERPEGSVSTLKIQRTQQEDSAVYLCASSFASRPFFGPGTRLTVL.

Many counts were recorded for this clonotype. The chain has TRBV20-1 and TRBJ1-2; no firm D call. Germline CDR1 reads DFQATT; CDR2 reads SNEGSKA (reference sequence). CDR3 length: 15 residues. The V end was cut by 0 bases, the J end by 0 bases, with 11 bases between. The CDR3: CSARDGAPANYGYTF. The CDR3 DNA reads TGCAGTGCTAGAGATGGAGCCCCTGCTAACTATGGCTACACCTTC.

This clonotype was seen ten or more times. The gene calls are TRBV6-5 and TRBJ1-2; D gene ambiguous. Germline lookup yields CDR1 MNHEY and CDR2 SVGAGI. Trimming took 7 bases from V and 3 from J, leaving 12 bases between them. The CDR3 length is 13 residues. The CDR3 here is CASTPDGDYGYTF. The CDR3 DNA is TGTGCCAGCACCCCCGACGGGGACTATGGCTACACCTTC.

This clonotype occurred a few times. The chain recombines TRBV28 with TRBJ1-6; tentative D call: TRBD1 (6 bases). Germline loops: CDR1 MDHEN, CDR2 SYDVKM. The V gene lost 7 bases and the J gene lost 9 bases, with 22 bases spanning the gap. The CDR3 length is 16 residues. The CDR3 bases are TGTGCCAGCATAATTTCGGGCGCAAGGGGGATTTCACCCCTCCACTTT. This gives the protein CASIISGARGISPLHF. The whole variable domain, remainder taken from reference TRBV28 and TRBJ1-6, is DVKVTQSSRYLVKRTGEKVFLECVQDMDHENMFWYRQDPGLGLRLIYFSYDVKMKEKGDIPEGYSVSREKKERFSLILESASTNQTSMYLCASIISGARGISPLHFGNGTRLTVT.

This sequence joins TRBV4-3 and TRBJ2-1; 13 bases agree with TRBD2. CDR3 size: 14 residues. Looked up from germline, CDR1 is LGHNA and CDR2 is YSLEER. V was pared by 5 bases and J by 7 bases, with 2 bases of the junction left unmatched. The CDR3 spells CASSWTSGSNEQFF. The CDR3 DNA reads TGCGCCAGCAGCTGGACTAGCGGGAGTAATGAGCAGTTCTTC.

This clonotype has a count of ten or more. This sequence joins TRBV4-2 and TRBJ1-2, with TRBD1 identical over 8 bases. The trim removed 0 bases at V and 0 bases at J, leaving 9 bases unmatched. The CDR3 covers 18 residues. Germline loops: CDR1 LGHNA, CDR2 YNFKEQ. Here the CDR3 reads CASSQDGQGKGANYGYTF. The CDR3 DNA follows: TGTGCCAGCAGCCAAGATGGACAGGGAAAAGGAGCTAACTATGGCTACACCTTC.